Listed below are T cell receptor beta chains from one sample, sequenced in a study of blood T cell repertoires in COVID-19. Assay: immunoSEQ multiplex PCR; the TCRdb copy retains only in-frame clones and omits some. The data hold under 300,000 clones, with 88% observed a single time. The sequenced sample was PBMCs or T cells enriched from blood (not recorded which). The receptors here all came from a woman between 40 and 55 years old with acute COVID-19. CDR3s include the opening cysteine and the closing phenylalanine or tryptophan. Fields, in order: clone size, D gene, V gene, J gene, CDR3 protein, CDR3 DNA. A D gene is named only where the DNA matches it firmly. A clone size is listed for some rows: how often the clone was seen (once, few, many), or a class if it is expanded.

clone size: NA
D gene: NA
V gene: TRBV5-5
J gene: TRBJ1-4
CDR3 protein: CASSFRGPNEKLFF
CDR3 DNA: TGTGCCAGCAGCTTCAGGGGTCCTAATGAAAAACTGTTTTTT

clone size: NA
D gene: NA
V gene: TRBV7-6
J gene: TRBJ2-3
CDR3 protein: CASSDQTGPGVDTQYF
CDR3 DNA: TGTGCCAGCAGCGACCAGACTGGTCCGGGGGTAGATACGCAGTATTTT

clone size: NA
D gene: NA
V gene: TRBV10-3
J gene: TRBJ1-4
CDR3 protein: CAISGGRGEKLFF
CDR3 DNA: TGTGCCATCAGCGGGGGGAGGGGTGAAAAACTGTTTTTT

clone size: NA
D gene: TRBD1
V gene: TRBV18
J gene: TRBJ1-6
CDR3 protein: CASSPTGGWFNSPLHF
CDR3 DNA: TGTGCCAGCTCACCAACAGGGGGGTGGTTCAATTCACCCCTCCACTTT

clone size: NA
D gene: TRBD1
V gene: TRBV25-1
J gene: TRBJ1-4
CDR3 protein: CASSSPQGAANEKLFF
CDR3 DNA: TGTGCCAGCAGCAGCCCACAGGGGGCTGCTAATGAAAAACTGTTTTTT

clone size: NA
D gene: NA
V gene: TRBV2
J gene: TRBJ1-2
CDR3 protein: CASSARDYGYTF
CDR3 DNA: TGTGCCAGCAGTGCCCGAGACTATGGCTACACCTTC

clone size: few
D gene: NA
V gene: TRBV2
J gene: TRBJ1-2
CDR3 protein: CASSEALRSRGVSHTF
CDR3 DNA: TGTGCCAGCAGTGAAGCGCTGAGGAGCAGAGGTGTGAGTCACACCTTC

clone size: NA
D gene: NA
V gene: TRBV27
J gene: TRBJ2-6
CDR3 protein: CASSLLGAPSGANVLTF
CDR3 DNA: TGTGCCAGCAGTTTGCTAGGGGCCCCATCCGGGGCCAACGTCCTGACTTTC

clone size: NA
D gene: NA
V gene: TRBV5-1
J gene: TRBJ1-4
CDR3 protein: CASSLAGERNEKLFF
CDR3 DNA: TGCGCCAGCAGCCTAGCCGGGGAGCGGAATGAAAAACTGTTTTTT

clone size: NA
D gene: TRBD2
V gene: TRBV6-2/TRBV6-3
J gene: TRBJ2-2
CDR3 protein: CASSYSRGGAFANTGELFF
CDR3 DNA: TGTGCCAGCAGTTACTCCCGCGGGGGGGCCTTCGCGAACACCGGGGAGCTGTTTTTT

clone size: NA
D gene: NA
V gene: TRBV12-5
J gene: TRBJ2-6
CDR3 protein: CASQRQDSGANVLTF
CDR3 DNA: TGTGCTAGTCAAAGACAAGACTCTGGGGCCAACGTCCTGACTTTC

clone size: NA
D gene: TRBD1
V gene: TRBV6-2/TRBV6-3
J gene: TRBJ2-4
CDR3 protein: CASSLTGGVAKNIQYF
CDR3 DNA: TGTGCCAGCAGCCTGACAGGGGGTGTAGCCAAAAACATTCAGTACTTC

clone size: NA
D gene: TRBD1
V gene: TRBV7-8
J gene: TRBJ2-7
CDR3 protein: CASSYRDRDYEQYF
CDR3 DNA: TGTGCCAGCAGCTACCGGGACAGGGATTACGAGCAGTACTTC

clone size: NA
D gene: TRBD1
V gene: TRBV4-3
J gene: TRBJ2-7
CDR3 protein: CASSLHKDRVAEQYF
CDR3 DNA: TGCGCCAGCAGCCTTCACAAGGACAGGGTAGCCGAGCAGTACTTC